Listed below are T cell receptor beta chains from one sample, sequenced in a study of cytomegalovirus exposure and HLA in healthy donors. Repertoires were generated with immunoSEQ multiplex PCR, while TCRdb's copy carries only in-frame clones and drops some. The data show 130,000 to 150,000 clones, around 77% seen once. The sample was PBMCs. Every receptor here comes from a woman in her 50s in good health and CMV-seronegative. CDR3s include the opening cysteine and the closing phenylalanine or tryptophan. The D gene is left open where the match is weak. The size field is filled for only some rows; it gives once, few, many or a size class.

j_call d_call v_call clone_size cdr3_nt cdr3_aa
TRBJ1-2 . TRBV25-1 . TGTGCCAGCGGAGGATCCTCTACGTATAGCTATGGCTACACCTTC CASGGSSTYSYGYTF
TRBJ2-7 TRBD1 TRBV5-1 . TGCGCCAGCAGCTTGGGGCGGGACAGGGTCTACGAGCAGTACTTC CASSLGRDRVYEQYF
TRBJ1-2 TRBD1 TRBV2 . TGTGCCAGCAGTTTTATTCCAGGGGGCGTCGGTGGCTACACCTTC CASSFIPGGVGGYTF
TRBJ2-7 TRBD1 TRBV5-6 . TGTGCCAGCAGCTTGGGAGGGACAGGGGGGTACGAGCAGTACTTC CASSLGGTGGYEQYF
TRBJ1-6 . TRBV10-3 . TGTGCCATCAGTTCACAGGGCTCCGACAATTCACCCCTCCACTTT CAISSQGSDNSPLHF
TRBJ1-6 . TRBV28 few TGTGCCAGCAGTTTGGCCCTTGGGGAGCATTCACCCCTCCACTTT CASSLALGEHSPLHF
TRBJ2-7 . TRBV6-1 . TGTGCCAGCAGTCCCTCCGGGACAAACTACGAGCAGTACTTC CASSPSGTNYEQYF
TRBJ1-2 . TRBV2 . TGTGCCACCAACTCATTACAGGGATCCGGCTACACCTTC CATNSLQGSGYTF
TRBJ2-2 TRBD2 TRBV7-9 . TGTGCCAGCAGCTTAGCCCTAGCGGGGGGGCAGACCGGGGAGCTGTTTTTT CASSLALAGGQTGELFF
TRBJ1-4 TRBD1 TRBV30 once TGTGCCTGGAGTGTGGACAGGGTTTCAGTTCACGAAAAACTGTTTTTT CAWSVDRVSVHEKLFF
TRBJ1-2 TRBD1 TRBV28 . TGTGCCAGCAGTTCGTATCCACAGGGGCGAGGCTATGGCTACACCTTC CASSSYPQGRGYGYTF
TRBJ1-2 TRBD1 TRBV5-6 . TGTGCCAGCAGCCCTACGGGACAGGGATACTATGGCTACACCTTC CASSPTGQGYYGYTF
TRBJ2-3 . TRBV5-1 . TGCGCCAGCAGCATTGGGGGGATAGGCACAGATACGCAGTATTTT CASSIGGIGTDTQYF
TRBJ1-2 . TRBV20-1 . TGCAGTCTACAGGCACTGGGTGGCTACACCTTC CSLQALGGYTF
TRBJ1-5 . TRBV10-1 . TGCGCCAGCAGGGGGGACGGAGGGGGCAATCAGCCCCAGCATTTT CASRGDGGGNQPQHF
TRBJ1-6 . TRBV7-2 . TGTGCCAGCAGCTTAGTTCTTGTTAATTCACCCCTCCACTTT CASSLVLVNSPLHF
TRBJ2-3 . TRBV30 . TGTGCCTGGAGTGTATCGGGGGGCGGAAGCACAGATACGCAGTATTTT CAWSVSGGGSTDTQYF
TRBJ2-7 . TRBV29-1 . TGCAGCGTTGCAAACCAATTTTCCGGGACTCCGAAGATCCACTTC CSVANQFSGTPKIHF
TRBJ2-4 . TRBV11-2 . TGTGCCAGCAGCCCGGAGAGGGACACTATTCAGTACTTC CASSPERDTIQYF
TRBJ2-3 TRBD1 TRBV27 . TGTGCCAGCAGTTTATCGCCCCGACAGGGGGGGCCCACAGATACGCAGTATTTT CASSLSPRQGGPTDTQYF
TRBJ2-7 . TRBV6-5 . TGTGCCAGCAAAGGTAGCGGTGGGTACGAGCAGTACTTC CASKGSGGYEQYF
TRBJ2-5 . TRBV4-2 . TGTGCCAGCAGCCAAGAAAGGGACAACCAAGAGACCCAGTACTTC CASSQERDNQETQYF
TRBJ1-5 . TRBV2 . TGTGCCAGCAGGGCGGTTGACTGGACTAAGCCCCAGCATTTT CASRAVDWTKPQHF
TRBJ1-1 . TRBV7-9 . TGTGCCAGCGGGGTTGGGGGGAGCACTGAAGCTTTCTTT CASGVGGSTEAFF
TRBJ1-6 TRBD1 TRBV7-9 . TGTGCCAGCACTTCAACAGGGGCGCAAAGTGATTCACCCCTCCACTTT CASTSTGAQSDSPLHF
TRBJ1-1 . TRBV21-1 . TGTGCCAGCAGCAAAACAGGGGGCATCGAGAACACTGAAGCTTTCTTT CASSKTGGIENTEAFF
TRBJ2-5 TRBD1 TRBV25-1 . TGTGCCAGCAGTGGAGGGGGCTGGGAGACCCAGTACTTC CASSGGGWETQYF
TRBJ1-2 TRBD1 TRBV19 . TGTGCCAGTAGGTTAACAGGGGGAAGATTCTATGGCTACACCTTC CASRLTGGRFYGYTF
TRBJ2-1 . TRBV5-8 . TGTGCCAGCAGGAGGGGACTCGGACCCTACAATGAGCAGTTCTTC CASRRGLGPYNEQFF
TRBJ1-1 . TRBV4-1 . TGCGCCAGCAGCGCGACAGGACTGAACACTGAAGCTTTCTTT CASSATGLNTEAFF
TRBJ1-5 TRBD1 TRBV2 . TGTGCCAGCAGCGCTGGGACAGGGGATCAGCCCCAGCATTTT CASSAGTGDQPQHF
TRBJ1-1 TRBD1 TRBV6-5 . TGTGCCAGCAAAGCCGGGACAGCTGAAGCTTTCTTT CASKAGTAEAFF
TRBJ2-7 . TRBV5-1 . TGCGCCAGCAGCAAAACCGGGGGATCCTACGAGCAGTACTTC CASSKTGGSYEQYF
TRBJ1-4 . TRBV11-2 . TGTGCCAGCAGCTCAACCAGGGAAATGGAAAAACTGTTTTTT CASSSTREMEKLFF
TRBJ1-4 . TRBV5-6 . TGTGCCAGCAGCTGGGGAGGGAGCGGGGAAAAACTGTTTTTT CASSWGGSGEKLFF
TRBJ1-5 TRBD1 TRBV10-2 . TGCGCCAGCAGTGAGTCGGACAGGGGAGGCAATCAGCCCCAGCATTTT CASSESDRGGNQPQHF
TRBJ1-3 . TRBV4-3 . TGCGCCAGCAGCCACCTTTCGAGCTCTGGAAACACCATATATTTT CASSHLSSSGNTIYF
TRBJ2-3 . TRBV5-4 . TGTGCCAGCAGCTTGGCCGGGGCAGATACGCAGTATTTT CASSLAGADTQYF
TRBJ2-7 . TRBV2 . TGTGCCAGCAGTGGGCAGGGGGAGCAGTACTTC CASSGQGEQYF
TRBJ1-6 TRBD1 TRBV27 . TGTGCCAGCAGACCCAGGGGGCGCGGTTCACCCCTCCACTTT CASRPRGRGSPLHF
TRBJ1-6 . TRBV30 . TGTGCCTGGAGTGTACTGACTGAGAATTCACCCCTCCACTTT CAWSVLTENSPLHF
TRBJ1-1 . TRBV5-1 . TGCGCCAGCAGCTTAGGGGGGGGATCGAACACTGAAGCTTTCTTT CASSLGGGSNTEAFF
TRBJ1-5 . TRBV5-1 . TGCGCCAGCAGCCGGCGAGGGGGGGATCAGCCCCAGCATTTT CASSRRGGDQPQHF
TRBJ2-7 TRBD2 TRBV7-9 . TGTGCCAGCAGCTTAAAGCGGGGGCCTAGCTCCTACGAGCAGTACTTC CASSLKRGPSSYEQYF
TRBJ1-3 . TRBV25-1 once TGTGCCAGCAGTAAATCGGCGGGGGCTGGAAACACCATATATTTT CASSKSAGAGNTIYF
TRBJ2-7 TRBD2 TRBV7-3 . TGTGCCAGCAGCCCGGGACTAGCGGGGGCCCTCTTAAAGCAGTACTTC CASSPGLAGALLKQYF
TRBJ1-5 TRBD1 TRBV7-2 . TGTGCCAGCAGCTTTAGGACAGGGGGGGACCAGCCCCAGCATTTT CASSFRTGGDQPQHF
TRBJ1-3 . TRBV4-1 few TGCGCCAGCAGCCAAGATGCTGGCTACACCATATATTTT CASSQDAGYTIYF
TRBJ2-3 . TRBV15 . TGTGCCACCAGCAGAGATCTAGGAGTCCGGGGGACAGATACGCAGTATTTT CATSRDLGVRGTDTQYF
TRBJ2-5 TRBD2 TRBV30 . TGTGCCTGGAGTGTATGGGCTAGCGGGGGGGCCTTAGAGACCCAGTACTTC CAWSVWASGGALETQYF
TRBJ2-1 TRBD2 TRBV7-2 . TGTGCCAGCAGCACAGGACTAGCGGGGGGAAATGAGCAGTTCTTC CASSTGLAGGNEQFF
TRBJ1-5 . TRBV19 . TGTGCCAGTAGGTCGAGGAGTTTAAATAGCAATCAGCCCCAGCATTTT CASRSRSLNSNQPQHF
TRBJ2-1 . TRBV4-1 . TGCGCCAGCAGCCAAGATCGAGCGGGCGCCAACAATGAGCAGTTCTTC CASSQDRAGANNEQFF
TRBJ2-1 . TRBV4-3 . TGCGCCAGCAGCCAAGAAGACGACAACCGCTACAATGAGCAGTTCTTC CASSQEDDNRYNEQFF
TRBJ1-1 TRBD1 TRBV6-6 few TGTGCCAGCAGTTACGGGACAGGGTATGGCACTGAAGCTTTCTTT CASSYGTGYGTEAFF